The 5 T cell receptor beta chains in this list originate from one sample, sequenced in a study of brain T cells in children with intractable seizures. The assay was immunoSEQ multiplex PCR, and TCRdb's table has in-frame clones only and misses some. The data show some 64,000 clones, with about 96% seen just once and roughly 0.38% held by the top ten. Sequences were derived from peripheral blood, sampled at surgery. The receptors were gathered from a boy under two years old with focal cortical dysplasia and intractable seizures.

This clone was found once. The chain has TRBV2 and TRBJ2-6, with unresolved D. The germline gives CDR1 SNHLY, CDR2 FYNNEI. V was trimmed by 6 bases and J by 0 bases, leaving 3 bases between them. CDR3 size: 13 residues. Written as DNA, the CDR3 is TGTGCCAGCAGGGGCTCTGGGGCCAACGTCCTGACTTTC. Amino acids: CASRGSGANVLTF. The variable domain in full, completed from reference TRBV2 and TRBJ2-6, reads EPEVTQTPSHQVTQMGQEVILRCVPISNHLYFYWYRQILGQKVEFLVSFYNNEISEKSEIFDDQFSVERPDGSNFTLKIRSTKLEDSAMYFCASRGSGANVLTFGAGSRLTVL.

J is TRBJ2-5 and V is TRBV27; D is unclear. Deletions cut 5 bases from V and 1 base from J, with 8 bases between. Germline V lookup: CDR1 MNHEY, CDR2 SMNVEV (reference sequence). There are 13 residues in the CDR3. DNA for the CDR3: TGTGCCAGCAGTCCCTTCTTCCAAGAGACCCAGTACTTC. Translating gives CASSPFFQETQYF.

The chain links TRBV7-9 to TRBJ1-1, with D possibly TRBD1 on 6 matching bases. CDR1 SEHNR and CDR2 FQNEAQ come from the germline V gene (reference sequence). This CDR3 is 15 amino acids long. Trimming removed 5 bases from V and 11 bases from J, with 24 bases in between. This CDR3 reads CASSPVPRDIGDAFF. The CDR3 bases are TGTGCCAGCAGCCCAGTACCCCGGGACATCGGGGACGCTTTCTTT.

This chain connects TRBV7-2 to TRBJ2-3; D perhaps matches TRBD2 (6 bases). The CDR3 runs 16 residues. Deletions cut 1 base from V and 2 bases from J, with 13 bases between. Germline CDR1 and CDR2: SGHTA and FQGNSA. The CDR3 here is CASSLDGEVPTDTQYF. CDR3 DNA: TGTGCCAGCAGCTTAGACGGGGAGGTACCCACAGATACGCAGTATTTT.

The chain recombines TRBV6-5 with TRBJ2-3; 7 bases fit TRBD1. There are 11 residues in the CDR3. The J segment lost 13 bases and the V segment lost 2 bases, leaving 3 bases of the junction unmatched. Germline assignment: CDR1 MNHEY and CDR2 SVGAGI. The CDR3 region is CASSYGTVEYF. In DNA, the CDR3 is TGTGCCAGCAGTTACGGGACAGTCGAGTATTTT.